This is a list of T cell receptor beta chains from one sample in a study of T cells in localized non-small cell lung cancer. The data were produced by immunoSEQ multiplex PCR, yet TCRdb's version contains in-frame clones alone and is incomplete. Of 25,000 to 35,000 clones in the sample, about four fifths are singletons; the top ten hold 15% to 20%. Material: peripheral blood, obtained before any cancer treatment. The source of these receptors is a male donor at least 60 years old with stage III squamous cell lung carcinoma. The CDR3 runs from the conserved cysteine through the conserved F or W. A D gene is named only where the DNA matches it firmly. Size is omitted from some rows. Given values are once, few, many or a class for expanded clones.

j_call v_call d_call clone_size cdr3_nt cdr3_aa
TRBJ2-1 TRBV2 . . TGTGCCAGCAGTTACATGAATGAGCAGTTCTTC CASSYMNEQFF
TRBJ1-1 TRBV7-6 . . TGTGCCAGCAGCTTAGGATTTAAAACGCCGAACACTGAAGCTTTCTTT CASSLGFKTPNTEAFF
TRBJ2-3 TRBV19 . . TGTGCCAGTAGTCTCCGACGTTCCACAGATACGCAGTATTTT CASSLRRSTDTQYF
TRBJ1-3 TRBV28 . once TGTGCCAGCAGTTTACAGCCAGGGGGAAACACCATATATTTT CASSLQPGGNTIYF
TRBJ2-3 TRBV7-2 . . TGTGCCAGCAGCCTCGACCCCCGTAGCACAGATACGCAGTATTTT CASSLDPRSTDTQYF
TRBJ2-3 TRBV14 . . TGTGCCAGCAGGCGCAGGGGAAGCACAGATACGCAGTATTTT CASRRRGSTDTQYF
TRBJ2-1 TRBV7-8 . . TGTGCCAGCAGCTTAGACAATATGTTAGCAGCGTACAATGAGCAGTTCTTC CASSLDNMLAAYNEQFF
TRBJ1-1 TRBV4-3 TRBD1 . TGCGCCAGCAGCCAAGTATGGGACAGCTTCCTCCTGGGGGACACTGAAGCTTTCTTT CASSQVWDSFLLGDTEAFF
TRBJ1-2 TRBV4-3 . . TGCGCCAGCAGCCAAGAGGAGGGTTTTGTTTCTGGCTACACCTTC CASSQEEGFVSGYTF
TRBJ1-1 TRBV5-1 . . TGCGCCAGCAGCTTACCGGGGGCCAACACTGAAGCTTTCTTT CASSLPGANTEAFF
TRBJ2-1 TRBV7-8 . once TGTGCCAGCAGCTTTCGACTGGGGGAGCAGTTCTTC CASSFRLGEQFF
TRBJ2-3 TRBV6-4 . . TGTGCCAGCAGTGACTCTACTAGGACCAAGCAGTATTTT CASSDSTRTKQYF
TRBJ1-2 TRBV6-5 . . TGTGCCAGCAGTAGGGGGTCCCCCTACTATGGCTACACCTTC CASSRGSPYYGYTF
TRBJ1-1 TRBV9 TRBD1 . TGTGCCAGCAGCGTAGTGGGACAGGGGGGCACTGAAGCTTTCTTT CASSVVGQGGTEAFF
TRBJ2-3 TRBV4-3 . . TGCGCCAGCAGCCAAGTGGGGCCAGATACGCAGTATTTT CASSQVGPDTQYF
TRBJ2-3 TRBV5-4 . . TGTGCCAGCAGCTTAGGCAGCACAGATACGCAGTATTTT CASSLGSTDTQYF
TRBJ1-3 TRBV7-2 . . TGTGCCAGCACCACCCTGGGTGGCCGATCTGGAAACACCATATATTTT CASTTLGGRSGNTIYF
TRBJ1-3 TRBV25-1 . . TGTGCCAGCAGCGTGTCATCCGGCGGCATATATTTT CASSVSSGGIYF
TRBJ1-3 TRBV4-3 . . TGCGCCAGCAGCACGAGCAGGGAGGTTAACACCATATATTTT CASSTSREVNTIYF
TRBJ1-5 TRBV6-1 TRBD1 . TGTGCCAGCAGCCTTACAGGGGCCGATCAGCCCCAGCATTTT CASSLTGADQPQHF
TRBJ2-2 TRBV18 . . TGTGCCAGCTCACCTTCAGCCAACCCTTATCCGCCCGGGGAGCTGTTTTTT CASSPSANPYPPGELFF
TRBJ2-7 TRBV6-5 . . TGTGCCAGCAGTTACTCACGACAGGCCTACGAGCAGTACTTC CASSYSRQAYEQYF
TRBJ2-1 TRBV10-3 . . TGTGCCATCAGTGAGTTCACCAGGGGAGCCTACAATGAGCAGTTCTTC CAISEFTRGAYNEQFF
TRBJ2-7 TRBV11-1 TRBD1 . TGTGCCAGCAGCTCCGAAGGGGACAGGGGAATCTGGGAGCAGTACTTC CASSSEGDRGIWEQYF